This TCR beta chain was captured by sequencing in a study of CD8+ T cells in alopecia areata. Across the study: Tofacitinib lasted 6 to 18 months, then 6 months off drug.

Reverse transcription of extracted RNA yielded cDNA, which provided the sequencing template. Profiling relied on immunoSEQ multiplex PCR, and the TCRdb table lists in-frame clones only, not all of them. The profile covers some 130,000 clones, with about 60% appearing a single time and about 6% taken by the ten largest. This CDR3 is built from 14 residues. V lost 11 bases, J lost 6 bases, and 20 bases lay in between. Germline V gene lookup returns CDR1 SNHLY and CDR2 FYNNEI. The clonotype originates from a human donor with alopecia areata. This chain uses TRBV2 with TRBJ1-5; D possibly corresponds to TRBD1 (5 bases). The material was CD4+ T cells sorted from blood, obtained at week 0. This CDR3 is CAVSLEGAGQPQHF. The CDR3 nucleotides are TGTGCCGTATCCCTAGAAGGGGCAGGTCAGCCCCAGCATTTT.